The 17 T cell receptor beta chains reported below all come from one sample, sequenced in a study of T cell repertoires in cytomegalovirus infection. TCRdb recomputed calls from the reads with MiXCR, one row per CDR3 protein. The sample gives fewer than 350,000 distinct CDR3 sequences, roughly 15% of which show up once; approximately 12% is in the top ten. Input material: PBMCs. The receptors stem from a human donor in good health (CMV status not recorded). Some clones in this sample may be carry-over from other donors' samples.

This clonotype has just a few counts. The chain is built from TRBV12-3 or TRBV12-4 and TRBJ1-5; no definite D call. Between the trimmed V and J ends, which lost 6 bases and 5 bases, there was a span of 17 bases. The CDR3 loop spans 15 amino acids. The CDR3, as DNA: TGTGCCAGCAGCCCTGGGTCGGGATTTGATCAGCCCCAGCATTTT. It translates to CASSPGSGFDQPQHF.

The rearrangement joins TRBV5-1 to TRBJ1-3; unclear D gene. CDR1 SGHRS and CDR2 YFSETQ come from the germline V gene. Deletions cut 7 bases from V and 0 bases from J, with 11 bases between. This CDR3 has 14 amino acids. CDR3 nucleotide sequence: TGCGCCAGCCAGCCCGGGGTCTCTGGAAACACCATATATTTT. Translating gives CASQPGVSGNTIYF.

This clonotype was picked up a small number of times. The chain employs TRBV6-2 or TRBV6-3 and TRBJ2-5; D perhaps matches TRBD1 (5 bases). This CDR3 is 14 amino acids long. Germline CDR1 reads MNHEY; CDR2 reads SVGEGT. V lost 5 bases and J 2 bases, leaving 12 bases between the germline ends. CDR3 loop: CASSPFDRQETQYF. Here the CDR3 DNA reads TGTGCCAGCAGTCCTTTCGACAGACAAGAGACCCAGTACTTC.

This clonotype appeared a few times. This chain connects TRBV7-2 to TRBJ1-1; 8 nucleotides align to TRBD1. The CDR3 consists of 16 residues. Per the germline V gene, CDR1 is SGHTA and CDR2 is FQGNSA. With V trimmed by 5 bases and J by 0 bases, 8 bases remained unmatched. CDR3 sequence: CASSPMTGDLNTEAFF. CDR3 nucleotides: TGTGCCAGCAGCCCAATGACAGGGGACCTGAACACTGAAGCTTTCTTT.

This clonotype showed up just a few times. The chain is built from TRBV13 and TRBJ1-5; TRBD1 matches 8 bases. This CDR3 region has 17 residues. Germline lookup yields CDR1 PRHDT and CDR2 FYEKMQ (reference sequence). The junction had 10 bases not matched to a gene; V was cut back by 4 bases and J by 2 bases. CDR3 amino acids: CASSSQGQGFGNQPQHF. The CDR3 DNA sequence: TGTGCCAGCAGCTCACAAGGACAGGGCTTCGGCAATCAGCCCCAGCATTTT.

Many counts were recorded for this clonotype. This chain joins TRBV7-9 and TRBJ2-2, with D perhaps assigned TRBD1 or TRBD2 (5 bases each). This CDR3 region has 18 residues. Germline lookup yields CDR1 SEHNR and CDR2 FQNEAQ (reference sequence). V was cut by 4 bases and J by 1 base, with 19 bases left in between. The CDR3 bases are TGTGCCAGCAGCTCCCGACTCCCAGGGACCCGGAACACCGGGGAGCTGTTTTTT. Translated: CASSSRLPGTRNTGELFF.

The CDR3 is CASSLNPERGAYEQYF. The CDR3 nucleotides are TGTGCCAGCAGCTTAAACCCGGAGAGAGGGGCCTACGAGCAGTACTTC. V usage is TRBV11-2 and J usage is TRBJ2-7; D is tentatively TRBD1 or TRBD2 (5 bases each). The CDR3 runs to 16 residues. V lost 2 bases to trimming and J lost 2 bases, with 16 bases between them. Germline V lookup: CDR1 SGHAT, CDR2 FQNNGV.

This clonotype was seen many times. The chain combines TRBV12-3 or TRBV12-4 with TRBJ1-5; 9 bases align to TRBD1. Losses at the gene ends were 9 bases for V and 6 bases for J; bases not matched to a gene: 6. The CDR3 spans 13 residues. The DNA of the CDR3 is TGTGCCAGTGGGGGACAGGGAGGTCAGCCCCAGCATTTT. The encoded protein is CASGGQGGQPQHF.

This clonotype was seen ten or more times. This rearrangement joins TRBV20-1 to TRBJ1-2, with TRBD1 identical over 7 bases. The trim removed 6 bases at V and 7 bases at J, leaving 17 bases unmatched. The CDR3 runs to 15 residues. Germline assignment: CDR1 DFQATT and CDR2 SNEGSKA (reference sequence). CDR3 bases: TGCAGTGCCCCCCGACAGGGCCAGGGTGGAGGTGGCTACACCTTC. Its protein is CSAPRQGQGGGGYTF.

This clonotype was seen a few times. This chain joins TRBV4-3 and TRBJ1-4; D not certain. Germline V lookup: CDR1 LGHNA, CDR2 YSLEER. This CDR3 comprises 15 residues. The ends were cut back, 1 base at V and 4 bases at J, with 10 bases in the middle. In DNA form, the CDR3 reads TGCGCCAGCAGCCAAGCCGCCGGCCGTAATGAAAAACTGTTTTTT. Protein product: CASSQAAGRNEKLFF.

The rearrangement links TRBV20-1 to TRBJ2-7, with D possibly being TRBD1 or TRBD2 (6 bases each). In germline, CDR1 is DFQATT, CDR2 SNEGSKA (reference sequence). Trimming took 3 bases from V and 5 from J, leaving 8 bases between them. The CDR3 loop spans 11 amino acids. CDR3 sequence (DNA): TGCAGTGCTAGGGGGGGCCACGAGCAGTACTTC. The encoded protein is CSARGGHEQYF.

The rearrangement links TRBV7-9 to TRBJ1-2; 7 nucleotides align to TRBD1. CDR3 size: 18 residues. V shed 0 bases, J shed 4 bases, and the junction held 14 bases outside the gene matches. Germline-derived CDR1 and CDR2 are SEHNR and FQNEAQ (reference sequence). This CDR3 is CASSLARQGRGHGYGYTF. The CDR3 DNA is TGTGCCAGCAGCTTAGCGAGACAGGGTAGAGGGCATGGCTATGGCTACACCTTC.

The chain recombines TRBV4-3 with TRBJ2-7; TRBD1 or TRBD2 may be the D gene (5 bases each). Per germline, CDR1 LGHNA and CDR2 YSLEER. CDR3 length equals 15 residues. Deletions cut 3 bases from V and 0 bases from J, with 12 bases between. This CDR3 is CASSQDFGASYEQYF. The CDR3 coding sequence is TGCGCCAGCAGCCAGGACTTCGGGGCCTCCTACGAGCAGTACTTC.

The rearrangement links TRBV6-1 to TRBJ2-3; TRBD2 matches at 11 bases. CDR3 length: 15 residues. V shed 1 base, J shed 3 bases, and the junction held 0 bases outside the gene matches. Germline lookup yields CDR1 MNHNS and CDR2 SASEGT. CDR3 coding DNA: TGTGCCAGCAGTGAAGGGACTAGCGGGACAGATACGCAGTATTTT. It codes for CASSEGTSGTDTQYF.

This clonotype has a count of ten or more. This rearrangement joins TRBV7-2 to TRBJ2-5, with D possibly TRBD1 on 6 matching bases. CDR1 and CDR2 from the germline V gene are SGHTA and FQGNSA. The CDR3 totals 12 residues. Trimming removed 5 bases from V and 7 bases from J, with 11 bases in between. CDR3 nucleotide sequence: TGTGCCAGCAGCCCCCGAGGGGGGACCCAGTACTTC. This gives the protein CASSPRGGTQYF. The whole variable domain, remainder taken from reference TRBV7-2 and TRBJ2-5, is GAGVSQSPSNKVTEKGKDVELRCDPISGHTALYWYRQSLGQGLEFLIYFQGNSAPDKSGLPSDRFSAERTGGSVSTLTIQRTQQEDSAVYLCASSPRGGTQYFGPGTRLLVL.

This clonotype was counted ten times or more. The J gene is TRBJ2-1, the V gene TRBV7-6; 9 nucleotides line up with TRBD1. J was trimmed by 5 bases and V by 2 bases; bases with no gene match: 10. This CDR3 is built from 17 residues. Germline V gene data show CDR1 as SGHVS and CDR2 as FNYEAQ. The CDR3, as DNA: TGTGCCAGCAGCTTACCCCCCGGGGACAGGGCCGACAATGAGCAGTTCTTC. Its protein product is CASSLPPGDRADNEQFF.

This clonotype turned up a few times. This chain uses TRBV5-6 with TRBJ2-7; 7 nucleotides align to TRBD1. This CDR3 has 13 amino acids. CDR1 and CDR2 from the germline V gene are SGHDT and YYEEEE. V shed 3 bases, J shed 2 bases, and the junction held 2 bases outside the gene matches. The CDR3 spells CASSYTGAYEQYF. DNA of the CDR3: TGTGCCAGCAGCTATACAGGGGCCTACGAGCAGTACTTC.